Shown below are 27 T cell receptor beta chains from a single sample sequenced in a study of spatial heterogeneity in lung cancer. A single record per CDR3 protein comes from TCRdb applying MiXCR to the 5' RACE reads. The sample has 35,000 to 55,000 distinct CDR3 sequences, approximately 13% seen once; the top ten hold 55% to 70%. Time point of the sample: sample taken at primary tumor resection. Sequenced material: PBMCs, taken at surgery. The receptors come from a male donor with early-stage non-small cell lung cancer.

This clonotype was seen more than once but under ten times. The rearrangement uses TRBV27 and TRBJ1-3; D is unclear. The V and J ends lost 9 bases and 0 bases respectively, with 15 bases between them. The CDR3 runs to 15 residues. Germline assignment: CDR1 MNHEY and CDR2 SMNVEV (reference sequence). In nucleotides, the CDR3 is TGTGCCAGTTCCACCGGACGGACCTCTGGAAACACCATATATTTT. This gives the protein CASSTGRTSGNTIYF.

Only a few counts were recorded for this clonotype. The chain is built from TRBV5-1 and TRBJ2-7; weak D call: TRBD1 (6 bases). Per germline, CDR1 SGHRS and CDR2 YFSETQ. The CDR3 has 15 amino acids. Trimming left V 3 bases short and J 3 bases short, with 16 bases between. The CDR3 protein is CASSSLGDTLYEQYF. The CDR3 nucleotides are TGCGCCAGCAGCTCCCTCGGGGACACCCTCTACGAGCAGTACTTC.

This clonotype was seen a few times. This rearrangement joins TRBV28 to TRBJ2-1, with D perhaps TRBD2 (6 bases). The CDR3 covers 18 residues. Trimming pared 3 bases from V and 4 bases from J, leaving 22 bases between. Germline-derived CDR1 and CDR2 are MDHEN and SYDVKM. The CDR3 loop reads CASSFQIADSALYNEQFF. The CDR3 DNA follows: TGTGCCAGCAGTTTTCAGATAGCGGATTCGGCCCTTTACAATGAGCAGTTCTTC. The variable domain in full, with the rest retrieved from reference TRBV28 and TRBJ2-1, is DVKVTQSSRYLVKRTGEKVFLECVQDMDHENMFWYRQDPGLGLRLIYFSYDVKMKEKGDIPEGYSVSREKKERFSLILESASTNQTSMYLCASSFQIADSALYNEQFFGPGTRLTVL.

This rearrangement joins TRBV7-8 to TRBJ1-1, with D tentatively TRBD1 (5 bases). The V end was cut by 5 bases, the J end by 1 base, with 11 bases between. The germline V gene encodes CDR1 SGHVS and CDR2 FQNEAQ. The CDR3 runs 14 residues. This CDR3 reads CASSRTFPNTEAFF. The DNA for the CDR3 is TGTGCCAGCAGCCGGACATTCCCGAACACTGAAGCTTTCTTT.

V usage is TRBV6-2 or TRBV6-3 and J usage is TRBJ2-7, with D possibly TRBD2 on 6 matching bases. Germline CDR1 and CDR2: MNHEY and SVGEGT. This CDR3 region has 16 residues. Trimming left V 6 bases short and J 2 bases short, with 20 bases between. The CDR3 loop is CASRARTGTRPYEQYF. The CDR3 DNA follows: TGTGCCAGCAGGGCCCGTACCGGGACTCGCCCCTACGAGCAGTACTTC.

This clonotype was counted a single time. V and J are TRBV7-9 and TRBJ2-1; D is uncertain. This CDR3 has 15 residues. Germline V gives CDR1 SEHNR, CDR2 FQNEAQ (reference sequence). The V end lost 2 bases, the J end lost 3 bases, and 11 bases lay between the germline ends. CDR3 sequence: CASSLNNRIYNEQFF. The DNA for the CDR3 is TGTGCCAGCAGCTTAAATAACCGGATCTACAATGAGCAGTTCTTC.

This clonotype was seen a few times. The chain carries TRBV25-1 and TRBJ2-5, with D possibly matching TRBD1 (6 bases). Germline V gives CDR1 MGHDK, CDR2 SYGVNS. This CDR3 region has 13 residues. Trimming removed 8 bases at V and 1 base at J, with 11 bases between. The CDR3 is CASAGQLQETQYF. The CDR3 DNA reads as TGTGCCAGCGCTGGACAGCTCCAAGAGACCCAGTACTTC.

With respect to this clonotype: A much larger clone differs by one base, so this may be a read error. The V and J genes are TRBV28 and TRBJ2-7, with D uncertain. Deletions cut 5 bases from V and 3 bases from J, with 8 bases between. The CDR3 covers 12 residues. Looked up from germline, CDR1 is MDHEN and CDR2 is SYDVKM. The CDR3 region is CASSPESYEQYF. The CDR3 DNA reads TGTGCCAGCAGTCCCGAAAGCTACGAGCAGTACTTC.

This clonotype was counted ten times or more. This chain links TRBV6-5 with TRBJ1-5, with D unresolved. With 0 bases removed from V and 5 bases from J, the gap between germline ends came to 5 bases. The germline V gene encodes CDR1 MNHEY and CDR2 SVGAGI. CDR3 length equals 13 residues. The CDR3 bases are TGTGCCAGCAGTTACTCCCGGGATCAGCCCCAGCATTTT. This gives the protein CASSYSRDQPQHF.

This clonotype was observed a few times. The chain has TRBV6-5 and TRBJ1-1; D is uncertain. The CDR3 is made up of 13 amino acids. CDR1 is MNHEY, CDR2 SVGAGI, per germline. V lost 5 bases to trimming and J lost 1 base, with 8 bases between them. The CDR3 DNA reads TGTGCCAGCAGTCGCCGGGAGAACACTGAAGCTTTCTTT. Translating gives CASSRRENTEAFF.

This clonotype was detected ten times or more. V usage is TRBV28 and J usage is TRBJ2-2; D gene unclear. The V gene's germline CDR1 is MDHEN and CDR2 SYDVKM. The V and J ends lost 8 bases and 2 bases respectively, with 12 bases between them. The CDR3 is 14 amino acids. CDR3 bases: TGTGCCAGCCGACGGGTACCCAACACCGGGGAGCTGTTTTTT. Translation gives CASRRVPNTGELFF.

This clonotype was detected only a few times. CDR3 sequence reads: CASSPFSRGGDTQYF. The DNA of the CDR3 is TGTGCCAGCAGCCCCTTCTCTAGGGGAGGAGATACGCAGTATTTT. V gene TRBV5-4 combines with J gene TRBJ2-3; possible D gene TRBD2, 6 bases. Germline V lookup: CDR1 SGHNT, CDR2 YYREEE (reference sequence). The CDR3 spans 15 residues. The V and J ends lost 4 bases and 5 bases respectively, with 17 bases between them.

This clonotype was found many times. The rearrangement uses TRBV20-1 and TRBJ2-3, with D unclear. CDR3 size: 12 residues. Germline loops: CDR1 DFQATT, CDR2 SNEGSKA (reference sequence). Trimming shortened V by 6 bases and J by 2 bases, and 9 bases separated the two germline ends. The CDR3 DNA is TGCAGTGCCTATAGTCTCACAGATACGCAGTATTTT. The encoded protein is CSAYSLTDTQYF.

The CDR3 loop reads CASSKGLATDTQYF. The DNA for the CDR3 is TGTGCCAGCAGTAAAGGACTAGCGACAGATACGCAGTATTTT. The chain couples TRBV6-5 to TRBJ2-3; 9 bases are a match to TRBD2. This CDR3 has 14 residues. Per germline, CDR1 MNHEY and CDR2 SVGAGI. V dropped 5 bases and J dropped 3; count of bases not matched to a gene: 3.

This clonotype has only a few counts. V usage is TRBV5-1 and J usage is TRBJ2-5; TRBD1 agrees at 7 bases. The CDR3 runs to 15 residues. Germline CDR1 and CDR2: SGHRS and YFSETQ. The trim removed 4 bases at V and 2 bases at J, leaving 8 bases unmatched. CDR3 nucleotide sequence: TGCGCCAGCAGCCTTCTCCCGGGACAGCAAGAGACCCAGTACTTC. It is translated as CASSLLPGQQETQYF.

In its sample, this clonotype was seen a few times. This chain joins TRBV18 and TRBJ1-2; possibly TRBD1 for D (5 bases). Trimming removed 3 bases at V and 6 bases at J, with 14 bases between. This CDR3 comprises 14 residues. Germline V gene sequence: CDR1 KGHSH, CDR2 LQKENI. CDR3 amino acids: CASSPNSQGDGYTF. CDR3 nucleotides: TGTGCCAGCTCACCGAATAGTCAGGGCGATGGCTACACCTTC. Together with reference TRBV18 and TRBJ1-2, the CDR3 gives the full variable domain: NAGVMQNPRHLVRRRGQEARLRCSPMKGHSHVYWYRQLPEEGLKFMVYLQKENIIDESGMPKERFSAEFPKEGPSILRIQQVVRGDSAAYFCASSPNSQGDGYTFGSGTRLTVV.

This clonotype was found many times. The chain is built from TRBV2 and TRBJ2-1; D might be TRBD2 (5 bases). V dropped 5 bases and J dropped 10 bases, with 21 bases sitting between them. CDR1 SNHLY and CDR2 FYNNEI come from the germline V gene. The CDR3 has 15 amino acids. As DNA, the CDR3 is TGTGCCAGCAGTTGGTCGGACTCACGAGGGTTCGAGCAGTTCTTC. Its protein is CASSWSDSRGFEQFF.

V usage is TRBV6-1 and J usage is TRBJ1-5; no definite D call. The V and J ends lost 6 bases and 3 bases respectively, with 15 bases between them. The length of the CDR3 is 15 residues. CDR1 and CDR2 (germline): MNHNS, SASEGT. As DNA, the CDR3 is TGTGCCAGCAGGTCAGAACGGCGGAACAATCAGCCCCAGCATTTT. Amino acid sequence: CASRSERRNNQPQHF.

This clonotype was counted a few times. The chain couples TRBV5-1 to TRBJ2-1; 12 nucleotides match TRBD2. The CDR3 loop spans 16 amino acids. Trimming cost V 0 bases and J 9 bases; bases outside gene matches: 7. Per germline, CDR1 SGHRS and CDR2 YFSETQ. The CDR3 DNA reads TGCGCCAGCAGCTTGGTGCTAGCGGGAGGGCTGACTGAGCAGTTCTTC. It specifies CASSLVLAGGLTEQFF.

The genes are TRBV9 and TRBJ2-1; 12 bases align to TRBD2. Losses at the gene ends were 0 bases for V and 9 bases for J; bases not matched to a gene: 4. CDR1 is SGDLS, CDR2 YYNGEE, per germline. The CDR3 runs to 15 residues. The CDR3 region has the DNA TGTGCCAGCAGCGTAGCCGTACTAGCGGGAGGTGAGCAGTTCTTC. Its translation is CASSVAVLAGGEQFF.

V usage is TRBV18 and J usage is TRBJ1-6, with 8 nucleotides matching TRBD1. V shed 4 bases, J shed 3 bases, and the junction held 5 bases outside the gene matches. CDR3 size: 16 residues. Germline V gene sequence: CDR1 KGHSH, CDR2 LQKENI. The CDR3 DNA reads TGTGCCAGCTCACGGACAGGGAGAATCTATAATTCACCCCTCCACTTT. Protein: CASSRTGRIYNSPLHF.

The chain carries TRBV20-1 and TRBJ1-1; D gene ambiguous. Germline CDR1 DFQATT, CDR2 SNEGSKA (reference sequence). V was shortened by 2 bases and J by 2 bases, with 9 bases between the two germline ends. The CDR3 has 13 residues. The CDR3 DNA reads TGCAGTGCTAGACAAGGAGAAAACACTGAAGCTTTCTTT. Protein product: CSARQGENTEAFF.

This clonotype was seen only a few times. The J gene is TRBJ2-1, the V gene TRBV3-1; 8 bases map to TRBD1. The CDR3 totals 16 residues. Per the germline V gene, CDR1 is LGHDT and CDR2 is YNNKEL (reference sequence). The junction had 9 bases not matched to a gene; V was cut back by 0 bases and J by 8 bases. The DNA of the CDR3 is TGTGCCAGCAGCCAAGAGGCAGGGGGCTTTAGGGATGAGCAGTTCTTC. Translation gives CASSQEAGGFRDEQFF.

The sample holds many counts of this clonotype. An end of the junction does not agree with germline; a read error may underlie this. This chain links TRBV6-2 or TRBV6-3 with TRBJ1-1, with 12 bases matching TRBD1. Germline lookup yields CDR1 MNHEY and CDR2 SVGEGT. The length of the CDR3 is 13 residues. CDR3 in amino acids: CASTDEGQGASRF. As DNA, the CDR3 is TGTGCCAGCACCGACGAGGGACAGGGGGCGAGTCGCTTT.

This clonotype has just a few counts. The rearrangement joins TRBV9 to TRBJ2-1; 11 bases fit TRBD1. The CDR3 consists of 15 residues. V gave up 2 bases and J gave up 10 bases; unmatched junction bases: 8. Germline V gives CDR1 SGDLS, CDR2 YYNGEE. The CDR3 DNA sequence: TGTGCCAGCAGCGTCGGACAGGGGGCAAAAAGGGAGCAGTTCTTC. Translated, it gives CASSVGQGAKREQFF. Variable domain in full (rest from reference TRBV9 and TRBJ2-1): DSGVTQTPKHLITATGQRVTLRCSPRSGDLSVYWYQQSLDQGLQFLIQYYNGEERAKGNILERFSAQQFPDLHSELNLSSLELGDSALYFCASSVGQGAKREQFFGPGTRLTVL.

The J gene is TRBJ2-3, the V gene TRBV7-2; 11 bases agree with TRBD2. Germline CDR1 reads SGHTA; CDR2 reads FQGNSA. The V and J ends lost 1 base and 2 bases, in that order; junction bases with no gene match: 5. The CDR3 length is 17 residues. The CDR3, as DNA: TGTGCCAGCAGCTTAGAAGCTAGCGGGGGGACCACAGATACGCAGTATTTT. It yields the protein CASSLEASGGTTDTQYF.

This sequence joins TRBV2 and TRBJ2-7, with a possible D match to TRBD1 (5 bases). V dropped 4 bases and J dropped 0 bases, with 10 bases sitting between them. Germline lookup yields CDR1 SNHLY and CDR2 FYNNEI. This CDR3 is built from 14 residues. The CDR3 region has the DNA TGTGCCAGCAGTGTATACAGGACCTCCTACGAGCAGTACTTC. As protein: CASSVYRTSYEQYF.